This T cell receptor beta chain was recovered during a study of T cells of healthy individuals. TCRdb reprocessed the 5' RACE reads via MiXCR and lists one record per CDR3 protein. The data show more than 85,000 distinct CDR3 sequences, approximately 15% seen once. The table lists this clonotype with many counts. Deletions cut 2 bases from V and 1 base from J, with 6 bases between. The CDR3 runs 15 residues. This TCR was sampled from a human donor in good health. The V and J genes are TRBV12-3 or TRBV12-4 and TRBJ2-6, with D uncertain. The CDR3 loop is CASSLWSSGANVLTF. DNA of the CDR3: TGTGCCAGCAGTTTATGGAGTTCTGGGGCCAACGTCCTGACTTTC.